The entry that follows covers one T cell receptor beta chain sequence. The antigen is unknown. TCRdb's table, derived via immunoSEQ multiplex PCR, lists solely in-frame clones and lacks some. This sample has more than 85,000 clones, with about 92% found just once. The data originate from a study of cytomegalovirus exposure and HLA in healthy donors. Regarding the study as a whole: TCR beta chains numbering some 160 were designated cytomegalovirus-associated.

Germline assignment: CDR1 SGDLS and CDR2 YYNGEE. Germline trimming cut 3 bases from V and 7 bases from J; bases unmatched to any gene: 3. The length of the CDR3 is 14 residues. The sequencing input was PBMCs. This sequence joins TRBV9 and TRBJ2-1; 11 nucleotides align to TRBD2. This sequence was found in a woman younger than 35 in good health and CMV-seronegative. This CDR3 reads CASSEASGRNEQFF. In DNA form, the CDR3 reads TGTGCCAGCAGCGAAGCTAGCGGGAGGAATGAGCAGTTCTTC.